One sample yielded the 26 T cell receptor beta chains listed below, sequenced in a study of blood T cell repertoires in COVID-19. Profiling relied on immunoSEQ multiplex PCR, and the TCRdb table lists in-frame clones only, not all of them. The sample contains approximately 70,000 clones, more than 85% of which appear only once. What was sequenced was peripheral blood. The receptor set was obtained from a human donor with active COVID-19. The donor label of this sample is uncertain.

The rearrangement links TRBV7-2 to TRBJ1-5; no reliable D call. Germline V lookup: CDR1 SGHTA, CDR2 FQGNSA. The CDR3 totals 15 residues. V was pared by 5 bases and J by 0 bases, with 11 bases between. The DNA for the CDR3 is TGTGCCAGCAGCGAGGGATCTGGTAGCAATCAGCCCCAGCATTTT. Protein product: CASSEGSGSNQPQHF.

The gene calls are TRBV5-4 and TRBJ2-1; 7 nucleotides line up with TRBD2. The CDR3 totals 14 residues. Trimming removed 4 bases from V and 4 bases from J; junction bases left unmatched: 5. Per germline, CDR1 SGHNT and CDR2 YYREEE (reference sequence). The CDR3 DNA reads TGTGCCAGCAGCGCGGGAGACGGATACAATGAGCAGTTCTTC. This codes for CASSAGDGYNEQFF.

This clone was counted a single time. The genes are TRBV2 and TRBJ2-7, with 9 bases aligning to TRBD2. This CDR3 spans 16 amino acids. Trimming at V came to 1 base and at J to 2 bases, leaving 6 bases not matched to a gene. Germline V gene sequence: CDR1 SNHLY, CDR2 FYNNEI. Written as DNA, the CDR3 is TGTGCCAGCAGTGAAGGGGCGGGAGGGGCTACCTACGAGCAGTACTTC. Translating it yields CASSEGAGGATYEQYF.

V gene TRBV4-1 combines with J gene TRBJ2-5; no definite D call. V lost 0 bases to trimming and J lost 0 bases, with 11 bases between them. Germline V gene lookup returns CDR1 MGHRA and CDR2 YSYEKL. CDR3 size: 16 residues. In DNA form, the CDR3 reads TGCGCCAGCAGCCAAGAATGGCCCGATAACCAAGAGACCCAGTACTTC. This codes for CASSQEWPDNQETQYF.

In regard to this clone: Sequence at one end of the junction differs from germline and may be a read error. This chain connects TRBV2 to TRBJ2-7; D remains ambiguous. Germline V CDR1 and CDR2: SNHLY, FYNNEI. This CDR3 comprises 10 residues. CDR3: CANSAYEQYF. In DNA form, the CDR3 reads TGTGCCAACAGTGCGTACGAGCAGTACTTC.

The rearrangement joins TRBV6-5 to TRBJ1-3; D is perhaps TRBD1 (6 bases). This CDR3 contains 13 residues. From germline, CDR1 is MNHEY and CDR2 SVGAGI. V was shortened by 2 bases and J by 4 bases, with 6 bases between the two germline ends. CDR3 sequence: CASSYGQGNTIYF. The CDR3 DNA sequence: TGTGCCAGCAGTTACGGACAGGGAAACACCATATATTTT.

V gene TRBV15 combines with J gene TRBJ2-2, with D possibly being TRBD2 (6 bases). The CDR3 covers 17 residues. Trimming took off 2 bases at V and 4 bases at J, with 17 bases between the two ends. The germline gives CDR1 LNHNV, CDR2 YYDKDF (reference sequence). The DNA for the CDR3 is TGTGCCACCAGCAGACCTCCTGGGGGGACCATCACCGGGGAGCTGTTTTTT. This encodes CATSRPPGGTITGELFF.

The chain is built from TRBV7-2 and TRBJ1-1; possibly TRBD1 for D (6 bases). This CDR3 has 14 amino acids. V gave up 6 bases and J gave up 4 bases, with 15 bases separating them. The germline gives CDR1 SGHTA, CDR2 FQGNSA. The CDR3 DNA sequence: TGTGCCAGCAGATCCCCAGGGGCCGGCACTGAAGCTTTCTTT. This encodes CASRSPGAGTEAFF.

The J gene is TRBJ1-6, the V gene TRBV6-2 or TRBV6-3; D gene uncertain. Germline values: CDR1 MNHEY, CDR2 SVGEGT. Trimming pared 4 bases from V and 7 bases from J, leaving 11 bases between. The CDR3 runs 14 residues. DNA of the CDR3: TGTGCCAGCAGTTTCTACTTGGAGAATTCACCCCTCCACTTT. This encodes CASSFYLENSPLHF.

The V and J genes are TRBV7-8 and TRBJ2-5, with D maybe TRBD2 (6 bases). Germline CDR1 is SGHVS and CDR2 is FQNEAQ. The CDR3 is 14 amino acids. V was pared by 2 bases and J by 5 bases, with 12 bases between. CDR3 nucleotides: TGTGCCAGCAGCTTATTTTACGGAGGGGAGACCCAGTACTTC. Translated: CASSLFYGGETQYF.

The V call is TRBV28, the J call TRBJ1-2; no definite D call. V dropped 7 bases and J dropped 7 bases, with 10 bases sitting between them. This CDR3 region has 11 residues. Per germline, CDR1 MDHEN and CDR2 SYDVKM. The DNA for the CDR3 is TGTGCCAGCAACGGGATTAGTGGCTACACCTTC. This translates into CASNGISGYTF.

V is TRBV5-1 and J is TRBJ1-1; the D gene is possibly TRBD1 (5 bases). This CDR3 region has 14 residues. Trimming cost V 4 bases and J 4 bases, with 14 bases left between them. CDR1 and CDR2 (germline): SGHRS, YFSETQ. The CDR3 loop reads CASSPWGGSTEAFF. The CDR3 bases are TGCGCCAGCAGCCCCTGGGGGGGGTCCACTGAAGCTTTCTTT.

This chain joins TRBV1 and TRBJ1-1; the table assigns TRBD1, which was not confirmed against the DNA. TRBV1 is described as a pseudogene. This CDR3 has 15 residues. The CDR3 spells CTSSRRQGACTEAFF. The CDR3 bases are TGCACCAGCAGCCGACGACAGGGGGCGTGTACTGAAGCTTTCTTT.

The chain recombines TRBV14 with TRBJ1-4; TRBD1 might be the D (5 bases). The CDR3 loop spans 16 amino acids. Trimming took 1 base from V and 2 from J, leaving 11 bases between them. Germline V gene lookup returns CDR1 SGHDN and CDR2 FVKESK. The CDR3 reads CASSQVGGATNEKLFF. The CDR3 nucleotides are TGTGCCAGCAGCCAAGTAGGCGGGGCCACTAATGAAAAACTGTTTTTT.

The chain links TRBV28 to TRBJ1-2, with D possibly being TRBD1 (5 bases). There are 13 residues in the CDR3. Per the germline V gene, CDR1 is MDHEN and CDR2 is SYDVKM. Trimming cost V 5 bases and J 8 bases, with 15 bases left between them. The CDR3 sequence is CASSDSQGWGYTF. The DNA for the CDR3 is TGTGCCAGCAGTGACAGCCAGGGCTGGGGCTACACCTTC.

The CDR3: CASSDKHSNQPQHF. The CDR3 DNA follows: TGTGCCAGCAGTGACAAGCATAGCAATCAGCCCCAGCATTTT. The V gene is TRBV2, the J gene TRBJ1-5; unclear D gene. Per germline, CDR1 SNHLY and CDR2 FYNNEI. The CDR3 has 14 amino acids. The V gene lost 3 bases and the J gene lost 0 bases, with 6 bases spanning the gap.

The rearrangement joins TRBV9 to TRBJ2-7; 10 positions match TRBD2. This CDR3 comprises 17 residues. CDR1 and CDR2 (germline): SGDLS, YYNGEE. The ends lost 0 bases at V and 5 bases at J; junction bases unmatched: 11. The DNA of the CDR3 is TGTGCCAGCAGCGTAGAAGCGGGAGGGCCCCGGGAGAACGAGCAGTACTTC. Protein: CASSVEAGGPRENEQYF.

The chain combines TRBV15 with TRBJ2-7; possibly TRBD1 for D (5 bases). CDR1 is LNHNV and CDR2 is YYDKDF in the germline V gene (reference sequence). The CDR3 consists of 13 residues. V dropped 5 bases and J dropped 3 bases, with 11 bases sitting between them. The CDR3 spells CATSLERGYEQYF. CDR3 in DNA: TGTGCCACCAGCCTTGAAAGGGGCTACGAGCAGTACTTC.

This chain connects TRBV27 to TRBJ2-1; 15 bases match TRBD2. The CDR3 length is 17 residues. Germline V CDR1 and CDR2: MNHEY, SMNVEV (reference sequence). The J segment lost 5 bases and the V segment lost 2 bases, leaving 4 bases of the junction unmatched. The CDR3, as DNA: TGTGCCAGCAGTTTACGGACTAGCGGGAGGGTCCACAATGAGCAGTTCTTC. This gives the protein CASSLRTSGRVHNEQFF.

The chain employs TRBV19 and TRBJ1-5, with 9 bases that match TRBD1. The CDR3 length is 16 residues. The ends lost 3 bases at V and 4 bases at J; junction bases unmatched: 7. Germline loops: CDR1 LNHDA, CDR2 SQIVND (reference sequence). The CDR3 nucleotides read TGTGCCAGTAGTATCTTCAGGACAGGGGATAATCAGCCCCAGCATTTT. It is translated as CASSIFRTGDNQPQHF. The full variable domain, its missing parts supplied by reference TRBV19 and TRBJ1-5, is DGGITQSPKYLFRKEGQNVTLSCEQNLNHDAMYWYRQDPGQGLRLIYYSQIVNDFQKGDIAEGYSVSREKKESFPLTVTSAQKNPTAFYLCASSIFRTGDNQPQHFGDGTRLSIL.

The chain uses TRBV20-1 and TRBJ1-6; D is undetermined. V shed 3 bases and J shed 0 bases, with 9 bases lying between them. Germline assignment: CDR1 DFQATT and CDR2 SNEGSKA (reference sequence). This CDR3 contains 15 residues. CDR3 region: CSASSGSSYNSPLHF. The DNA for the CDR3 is TGCAGTGCTAGTTCTGGGAGCTCCTATAATTCACCCCTCCACTTT.

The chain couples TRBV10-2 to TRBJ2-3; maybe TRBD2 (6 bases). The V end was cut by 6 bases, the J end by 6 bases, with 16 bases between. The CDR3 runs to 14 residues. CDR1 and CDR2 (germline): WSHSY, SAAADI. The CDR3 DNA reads TGCGCCAGCAGGAGCCCCTCGCGGGGCGATACGCAGTATTTT. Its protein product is CASRSPSRGDTQYF.

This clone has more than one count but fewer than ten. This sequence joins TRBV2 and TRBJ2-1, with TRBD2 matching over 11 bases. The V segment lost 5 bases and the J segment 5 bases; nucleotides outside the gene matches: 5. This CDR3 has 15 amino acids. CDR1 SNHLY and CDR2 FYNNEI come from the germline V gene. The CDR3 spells CASSPGLAEDNEQFF. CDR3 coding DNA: TGTGCCAGCAGTCCGGGACTAGCGGAGGACAATGAGCAGTTCTTC. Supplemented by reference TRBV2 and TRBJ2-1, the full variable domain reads EPEVTQTPSHQVTQMGQEVILRCVPISNHLYFYWYRQILGQKVEFLVSFYNNEISEKSEIFDDQFSVERPDGSNFTLKIRSTKLEDSAMYFCASSPGLAEDNEQFFGPGTRLTVL.

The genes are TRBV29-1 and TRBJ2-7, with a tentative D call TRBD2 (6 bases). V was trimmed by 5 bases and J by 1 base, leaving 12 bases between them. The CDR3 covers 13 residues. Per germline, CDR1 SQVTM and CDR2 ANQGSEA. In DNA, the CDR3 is TGCAGCGTTCATGGGGGAGGATCCTACGAGCAGTACTTC. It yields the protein CSVHGGGSYEQYF.

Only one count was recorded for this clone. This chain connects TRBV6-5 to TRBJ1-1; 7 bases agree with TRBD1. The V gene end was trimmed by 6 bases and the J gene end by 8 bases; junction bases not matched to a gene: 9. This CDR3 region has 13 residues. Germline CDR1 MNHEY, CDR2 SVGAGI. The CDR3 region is CASSYPGQREAFF. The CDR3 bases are TGTGCCAGCAGCTACCCGGGACAGAGAGAAGCTTTCTTT.

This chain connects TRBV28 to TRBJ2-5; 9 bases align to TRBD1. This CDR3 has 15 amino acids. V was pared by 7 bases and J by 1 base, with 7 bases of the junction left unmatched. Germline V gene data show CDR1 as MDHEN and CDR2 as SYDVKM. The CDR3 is CASNPGQGPQETQYF. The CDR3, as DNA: TGTGCCAGCAACCCGGGACAGGGACCCCAAGAGACCCAGTACTTC. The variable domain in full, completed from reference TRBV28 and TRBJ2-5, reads DVKVTQSSRYLVKRTGEKVFLECVQDMDHENMFWYRQDPGLGLRLIYFSYDVKMKEKGDIPEGYSVSREKKERFSLILESASTNQTSMYLCASNPGQGPQETQYFGPGTRLLVL.